The entry below gives a single T cell receptor (beta chain) sequence along with its context. Its antigen is unidentified. Vbeta (60) and Jbeta (13) primers were used in the PCR. The table came from immunoSEQ multiplex PCR; TCRdb's copy has only in-frame clones and leaves some out. The sample yields approximately 180,000 clones, almost 80% seen once. This sample was taken from a study of cytomegalovirus exposure and HLA in healthy donors. This CDR3 has 16 amino acids. General study points: Investigators reported 164 TCR beta chains as tied to cytomegalovirus. Common viral pathogens seemed, in a later analysis, to connect with several of the most significant clusters. A prior analysis recorded that most TCR beta V segments were productive about 90% or about 30% of the time.

The sample taken for sequencing was PBMCs. The receptor was derived from a man in his forties in good health and CMV-seropositive. V usage is TRBV1 and J usage is TRBJ2-3; the tabulated D call, TRBD2, remains unverified against the DNA. TRBV1 is a pseudogene locus. As DNA, the CDR3 is TGCACCAGCAGCCAAGATAACCCCCCGGGCACAGATACGCAGTATTTT. It encodes CTSSQDNPPGTDTQYF.